This record concerns one T cell receptor (beta chain) sequence. This specimen comes from a study of cytomegalovirus exposure and HLA in healthy donors. Nominal health characterized the donors when sampled, though unrecorded immune exposures were likely. A multiplex PCR was run with 60 Vbeta primers and 13 Jbeta primers. The data were produced by immunoSEQ multiplex PCR, yet TCRdb's version contains in-frame clones alone and is incomplete. The sample's table shows around 70,000 clones. Sequenced: PBMCs. This TCR was recovered from a female donor in good health and CMV-seropositive.

This CDR3 is CASSLLGTGVGQPQHF. In DNA form, the CDR3 reads TGTGCCAGCAGTCTACTCGGGACAGGGGTAGGTCAGCCCCAGCATTTT. The chain combines TRBV28 with TRBJ1-5; 10 bases align to TRBD1. V lost 5 bases, J lost 6 bases, and 10 bases stayed unmatched. This CDR3 comprises 16 residues. The germline gives CDR1 MDHEN, CDR2 SYDVKM.